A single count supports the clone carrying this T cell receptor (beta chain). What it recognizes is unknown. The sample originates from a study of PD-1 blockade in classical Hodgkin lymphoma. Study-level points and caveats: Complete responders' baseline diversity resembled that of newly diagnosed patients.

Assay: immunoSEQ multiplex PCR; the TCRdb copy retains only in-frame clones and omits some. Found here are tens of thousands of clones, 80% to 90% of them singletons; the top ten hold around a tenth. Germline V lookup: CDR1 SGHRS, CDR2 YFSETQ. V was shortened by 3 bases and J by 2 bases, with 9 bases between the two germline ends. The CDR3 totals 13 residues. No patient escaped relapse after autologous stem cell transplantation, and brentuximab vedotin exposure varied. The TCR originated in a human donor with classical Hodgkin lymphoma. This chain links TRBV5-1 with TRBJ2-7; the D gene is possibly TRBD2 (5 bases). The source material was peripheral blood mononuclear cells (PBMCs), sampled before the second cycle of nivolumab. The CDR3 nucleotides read TGCGCCAGCAGCTACCCCGGGACCTACGAGCAGTACTTC. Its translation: CASSYPGTYEQYF.